This T cell receptor (beta chain) appears in the sequencing data of a study of shared clonotypes between healthy human individuals. The table came from immunoSEQ multiplex PCR; TCRdb's copy has only in-frame clones and leaves some out. The top ten hold more than 0.85% of the sample, which has about 1.1 million clones, 70% to 80% seen once. CDR1 LNHNV and CDR2 YYDKDF come from the germline V gene (reference sequence). The CDR3 is 12 amino acids. V shed 3 bases and J shed 8 bases, with 10 bases lying between them. The chain combines TRBV15 with TRBJ1-1; weak D call: TRBD1 (6 bases). The clonotype was recovered from a young man in good health. Some clones in this sample may be carry-over from other donors' samples. Sequenced: memory CD4+ T cells from PBMCs. The subset is: CD45RA-negative fraction. The CDR3 region is CATSRSGAEAFF. The CDR3 nucleotides are TGTGCCACCAGCAGGTCGGGGGCAGAAGCTTTCTTT.